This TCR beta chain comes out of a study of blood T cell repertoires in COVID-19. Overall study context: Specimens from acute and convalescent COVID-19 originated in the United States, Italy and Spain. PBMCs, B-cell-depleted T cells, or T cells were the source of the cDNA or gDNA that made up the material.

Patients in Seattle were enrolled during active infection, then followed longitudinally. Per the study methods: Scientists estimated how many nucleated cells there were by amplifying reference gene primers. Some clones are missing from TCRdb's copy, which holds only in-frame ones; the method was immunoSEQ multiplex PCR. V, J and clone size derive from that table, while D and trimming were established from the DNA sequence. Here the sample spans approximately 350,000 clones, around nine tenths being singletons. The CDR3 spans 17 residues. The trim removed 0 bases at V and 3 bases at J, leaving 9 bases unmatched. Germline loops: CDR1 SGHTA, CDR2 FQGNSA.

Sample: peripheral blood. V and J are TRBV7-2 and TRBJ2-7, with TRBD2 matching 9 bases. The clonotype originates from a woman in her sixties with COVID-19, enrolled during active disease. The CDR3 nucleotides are TGTGCCAGCAGCTTAGCGGAAGGTTGGCGGGGGGGCTACGAGCAGTACTTC. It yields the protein CASSLAEGWRGGYEQYF. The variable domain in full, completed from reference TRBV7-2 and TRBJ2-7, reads GAGVSQSPSNKVTEKGKDVELRCDPISGHTALYWYRQSLGQGLEFLIYFQGNSAPDKSGLPSDRFSAERTGGSVSTLTIQRTQQEDSAVYLCASSLAEGWRGGYEQYFGPGTRLTVT.